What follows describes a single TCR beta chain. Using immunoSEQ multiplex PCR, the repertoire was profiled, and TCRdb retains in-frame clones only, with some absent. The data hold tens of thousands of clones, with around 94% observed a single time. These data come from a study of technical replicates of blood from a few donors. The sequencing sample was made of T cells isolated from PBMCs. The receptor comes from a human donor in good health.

The CDR3 sequence: CATLGGELFF. The CDR3, as DNA: TGTGCCACCCTAGGCGGGGAGCTGTTTTTT. The chain uses TRBV10-3 and TRBJ2-2; no clear D gene. The CDR3 has 10 amino acids. Trimming left V 10 bases short and J 7 bases short, with 7 bases between. Germline CDR1 reads ENHRY; CDR2 reads SYGVKD.